This TCR beta chain was sequenced during a study of blood T cell repertoires in COVID-19. Study details: Material from acute and convalescent COVID-19 was sourced from the United States, Italy and Spain. PBMCs, B-cell-depleted T cells, or T cells provided the cDNA or gDNA that made up the material.

Trimming pared 3 bases from V and 7 bases from J, leaving 10 bases between. This CDR3 region has 13 residues. Authors' methods: Reference gene primer amplification yielded estimated nucleated cell counts. The protocol was immunoSEQ multiplex PCR, while the TCRdb copy is restricted to in-frame clones and leaves out a portion. Clone size and the V and J calls come from that table; the DNA yielded D and trimming. The table shows tens of thousands of clones, with roughly 79% occurring only once. Seattle patients were enrolled during active infection and followed longitudinally. The sequence was collected from a woman older than 75 with COVID-19, enrolled during active disease. The rearrangement uses TRBV12-3 or TRBV12-4 and TRBJ1-5; D is uncertain. What was sequenced was peripheral blood. The CDR3 region is CASSLGGKQPQHF. CDR3 in DNA: TGTGCCAGCAGTTTGGGAGGAAAACAGCCCCAGCATTTT.